A selection of T cell receptor beta chains follows, all from one sample in a study of blood T cell repertoires in COVID-19. The assay was immunoSEQ multiplex PCR, and TCRdb's table has in-frame clones only and misses some. This table holds approximately 260,000 clones, over 75% found once. The specimen sequenced was peripheral blood. The receptor source for this set is a human donor in a cohort sampled during active COVID-19. The conserved cysteine and the conserved F or W are not part of the CDR3 here. Each record gives: V gene, J gene, CDR3 protein.

>TRBV18|TRBJ2-1
ASSVIAGNEQF
>TRBV3-1/TRBV3-2|TRBJ2-7
ASSRDGLAREQY
>TRBV7-8|TRBJ2-2
ASSLDGTGVKSGELF
>TRBV18|TRBJ1-2
ASSSSLTNYGYT
>TRBV11-2|TRBJ2-1
ASSPTGRGRSYNEQF
>TRBV19|TRBJ1-6
ASSTGSSYNSPLH
>TRBV28|TRBJ2-2
ASSLWTDSTGELF
>TRBV6-4|TRBJ2-6
ASSEQTGSGANVLT
>TRBV3-1/TRBV3-2|TRBJ1-1
ASSRGNTEAF
>TRBV11-3|TRBJ2-7
ASSLGQGANYEQY
>TRBV7-2|TRBJ2-7
ASSSRAGGDGYEQY
>TRBV4-3|TRBJ2-6
ASSPTGPTSGANVLT
>TRBV15|TRBJ2-7
ATSRVSGSGGAHEQY
>TRBV5-6|TRBJ1-1
ASSLRGGQGAEAF
>TRBV5-1|TRBJ2-1
ASSLELAGGPREQF
>TRBV19|TRBJ1-2
ASRHGNLYGYT
>TRBV28|TRBJ2-7
ASSLWGGGNNLRDRFQY
>TRBV29-1|TRBJ1-1
SVVSAEAF
>TRBV5-6|TRBJ2-6
ASSLLSSSGNGANVLT
>TRBV12-1|TRBJ1-2
ASSLGIRDRTIIGYGYT
>TRBV5-1|TRBJ2-3
ASSRFVPGLPDTQY
>TRBV24-1|TRBJ2-7
ATSVGGQGSLWGYEQY
>TRBV10-3|TRBJ2-3
AISERRVERAFTDTQY
>TRBV2|TRBJ2-5
ASSEAPLLPVTQY
>TRBV7-6|TRBJ1-1
ASSLGQGTEAF
>TRBV4-1|TRBJ2-1
ASGTGQGYDEQF
>TRBV11-2|TRBJ2-7
ASSSGLKTGKTGEQY
>TRBV9|TRBJ2-7
ASSVDPAETYEQY
>TRBV6-2/TRBV6-3|TRBJ2-2
ASSKQGLNTGELF
>TRBV19|TRBJ1-4
ASSTSGQNRFVF
>TRBV28|TRBJ2-3
ASSPTKTDRGYSTDTQY
>TRBV10-1|TRBJ2-7
ASSEKWGHPKLSEQY
>TRBV19|TRBJ2-5
ASSIAGGYQETQY
>TRBV6-5|TRBJ1-2
ASSLRGGANYGYT
>TRBV4-2|TRBJ1-2
ASSQETFGYT
>TRBV5-1|TRBJ2-7
ASSFTGGSYEQY
>TRBV5-4|TRBJ2-5
ASSSARVSETQY
>TRBV5-1|TRBJ1-1
ASSLSGGGTEAF
>TRBV6-5|TRBJ1-5
ASRLGRGWEGPQH
>TRBV5-4|TRBJ2-1
ASSLAGGSNNEQF
>TRBV24-1|TRBJ1-5
ATSDFSGTAYYSNQPQH
>TRBV12-5|TRBJ2-2
ASGFRQGITGELF
>TRBV5-1|TRBJ1-3
ASTQDTYQGNTIY
>TRBV15|TRBJ1-3
ATSTIGRGSGNTIY
>TRBV12-1|TRBJ2-5
ASSFARTQY
>TRBV11-2|TRBJ2-7
ASSWTSEQY
>TRBV30|TRBJ2-7
AWTRSSYEQY
>TRBV2|TRBJ2-3
ASSEVAASTTDTQY
>TRBV11-3|TRBJ2-1
ASSSVNRWKSDDEQF
>TRBV28|TRBJ1-1
ASSAGGRGAF
>TRBV2|TRBJ2-3
ASRRDSSSTDTQY
>TRBV24-1|TRBJ2-1
ATSVSGLPPRNEQF
>TRBV5-1|TRBJ2-2
ASSPWTSGGILNTGELF
>TRBV11-2|TRBJ2-5
ASSSWDRGETQY
>TRBV11-2|TRBJ2-3
ASSLETGRPTDTQY
>TRBV28|TRBJ2-4
ASSPQGAMAKNIQY
>TRBV7-6|TRBJ1-4
ASSPRTGTNEKLF
>TRBV18|TRBJ1-1
ASSQDRNTEAF
>TRBV6-5|TRBJ1-5
ASSPELGASQPQH